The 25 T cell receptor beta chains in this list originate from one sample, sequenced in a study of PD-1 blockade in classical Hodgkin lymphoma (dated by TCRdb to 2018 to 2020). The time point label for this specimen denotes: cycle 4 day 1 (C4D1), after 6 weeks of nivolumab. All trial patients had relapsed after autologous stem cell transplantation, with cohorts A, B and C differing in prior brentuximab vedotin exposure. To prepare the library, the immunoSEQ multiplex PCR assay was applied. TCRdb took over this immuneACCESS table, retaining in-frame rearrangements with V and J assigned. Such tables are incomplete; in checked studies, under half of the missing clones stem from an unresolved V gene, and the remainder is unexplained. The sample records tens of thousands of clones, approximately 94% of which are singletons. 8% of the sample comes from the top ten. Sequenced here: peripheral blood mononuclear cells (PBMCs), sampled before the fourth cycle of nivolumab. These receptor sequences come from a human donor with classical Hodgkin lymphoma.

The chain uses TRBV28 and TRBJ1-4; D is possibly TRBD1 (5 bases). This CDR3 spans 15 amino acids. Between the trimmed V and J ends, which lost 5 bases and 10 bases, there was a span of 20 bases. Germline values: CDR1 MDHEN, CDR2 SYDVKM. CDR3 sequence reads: CASSLPGTGRGKLFF. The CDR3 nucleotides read TGTGCCAGCAGTCTCCCCGGGACTGGGAGGGGAAAACTGTTTTTT. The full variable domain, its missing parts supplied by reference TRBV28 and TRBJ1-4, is DVKVTQSSRYLVKRTGEKVFLECVQDMDHENMFWYRQDPGLGLRLIYFSYDVKMKEKGDIPEGYSVSREKKERFSLILESASTNQTSMYLCASSLPGTGRGKLFFGSGTQLSVL.

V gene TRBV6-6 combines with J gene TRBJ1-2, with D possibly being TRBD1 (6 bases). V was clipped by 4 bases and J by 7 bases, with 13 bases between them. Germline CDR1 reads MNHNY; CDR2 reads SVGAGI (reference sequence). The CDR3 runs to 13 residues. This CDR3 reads CASSSQQGIGYTF. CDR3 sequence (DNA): TGTGCCAGCAGTTCCCAACAGGGAATTGGCTACACCTTC.

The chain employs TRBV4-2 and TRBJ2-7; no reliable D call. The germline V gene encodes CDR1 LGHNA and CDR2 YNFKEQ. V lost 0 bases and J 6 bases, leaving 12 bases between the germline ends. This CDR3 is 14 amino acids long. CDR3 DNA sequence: TGTGCCAGCAGCCAAGATCCATCCCCGGCCGAGCAGTACTTC. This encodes CASSQDPSPAEQYF.

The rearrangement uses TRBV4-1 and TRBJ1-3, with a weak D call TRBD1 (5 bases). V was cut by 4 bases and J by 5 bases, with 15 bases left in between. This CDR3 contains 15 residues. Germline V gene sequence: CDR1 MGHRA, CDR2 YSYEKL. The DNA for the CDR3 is TGCGCCAGCAGCCGACTTCCGGGACTTAGAAACACCATATATTTT. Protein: CASSRLPGLRNTIYF.

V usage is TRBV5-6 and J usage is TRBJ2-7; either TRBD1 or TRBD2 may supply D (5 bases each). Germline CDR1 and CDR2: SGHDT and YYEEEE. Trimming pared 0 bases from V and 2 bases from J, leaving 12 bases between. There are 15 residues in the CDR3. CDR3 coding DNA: TGTGCCAGCAGCTTGGTCTCTAGCAGGGCCTACGAGCAGTACTTC. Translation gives CASSLVSSRAYEQYF.

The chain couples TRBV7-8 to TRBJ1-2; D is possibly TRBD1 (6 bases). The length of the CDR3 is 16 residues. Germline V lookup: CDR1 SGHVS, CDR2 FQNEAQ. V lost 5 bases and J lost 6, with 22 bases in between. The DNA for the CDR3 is TGTGCCAGCAGCCGACCGGGGGCAGCCACTTTTGATGGCTACACCTTC. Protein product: CASSRPGAATFDGYTF.

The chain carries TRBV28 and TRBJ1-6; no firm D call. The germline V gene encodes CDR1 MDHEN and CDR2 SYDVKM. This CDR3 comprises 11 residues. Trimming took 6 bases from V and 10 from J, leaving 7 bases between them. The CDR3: CASRGDSPLHF. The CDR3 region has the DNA TGTGCCAGCAGGGGTGACTCACCCCTCCACTTT.

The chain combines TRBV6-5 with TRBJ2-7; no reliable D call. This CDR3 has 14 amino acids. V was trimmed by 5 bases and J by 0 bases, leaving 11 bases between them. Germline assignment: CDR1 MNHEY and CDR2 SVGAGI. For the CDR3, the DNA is TGTGCCAGCAGTCCCGCAGGAAGCTCCTACGAGCAGTACTTC. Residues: CASSPAGSSYEQYF.

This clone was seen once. For the CDR3, the DNA is TGCGCCAGCAGTGATACGGGGTGGGCGGACATTCAGTACTTC. It encodes CASSDTGWADIQYF. The rearrangement joins TRBV10-1 to TRBJ2-4; tentatively, D is TRBD2 (5 bases). The V end lost 3 bases, the J end lost 8 bases, and 14 bases lay between the germline ends. CDR1 is WNHNN and CDR2 is SYGVQD in the germline V gene (reference sequence). The CDR3 loop spans 14 amino acids.

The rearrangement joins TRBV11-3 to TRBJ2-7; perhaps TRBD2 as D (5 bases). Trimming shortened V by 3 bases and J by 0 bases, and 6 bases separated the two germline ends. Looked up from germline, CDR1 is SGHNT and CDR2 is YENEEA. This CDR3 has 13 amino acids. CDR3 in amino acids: CASSFGSSYEQYF. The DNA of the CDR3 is TGTGCCAGCAGCTTTGGGAGCTCCTACGAGCAGTACTTC. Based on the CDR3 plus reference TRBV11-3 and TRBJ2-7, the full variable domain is EAGVVQSPRYKIIEKKQPVAFWCNPISGHNTLYWYLQNLGQGPELLIRYENEEAVDDSQLPKDRFSAERLKGVDSTLKIQPAELGDSAVYLCASSFGSSYEQYFGPGTRLTVT.

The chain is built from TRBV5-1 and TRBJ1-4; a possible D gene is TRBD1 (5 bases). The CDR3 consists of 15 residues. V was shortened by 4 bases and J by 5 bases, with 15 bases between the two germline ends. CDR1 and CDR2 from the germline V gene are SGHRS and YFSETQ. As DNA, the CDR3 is TGCGCCAGCAGCCCTGCAGGGTCTGTGAATGAAAAACTGTTTTTT. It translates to CASSPAGSVNEKLFF.

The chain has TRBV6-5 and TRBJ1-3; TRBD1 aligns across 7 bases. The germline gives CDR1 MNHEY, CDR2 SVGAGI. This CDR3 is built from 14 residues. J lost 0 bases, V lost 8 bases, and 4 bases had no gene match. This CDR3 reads CASWTGYSGNTIYF. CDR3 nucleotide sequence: TGTGCCAGCTGGACAGGTTACTCTGGAAACACCATATATTTT.

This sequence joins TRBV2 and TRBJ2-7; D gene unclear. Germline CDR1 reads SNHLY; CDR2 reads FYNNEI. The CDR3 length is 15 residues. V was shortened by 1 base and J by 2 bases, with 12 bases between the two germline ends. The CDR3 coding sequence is TGTGCCAGCAGTGAAGGCCGGCTACCCACCTACGAGCAGTACTTC. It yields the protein CASSEGRLPTYEQYF.

This CDR3 reads CATSREARSIRGANVLTF. The CDR3 DNA reads TGTGCCACCAGCAGAGAAGCCAGGTCCATACGTGGGGCCAACGTCCTGACTTTC. V usage is TRBV15 and J usage is TRBJ2-6; the D is unclear. V lost 0 bases to trimming and J lost 3 bases, with 15 bases between them. The CDR3 runs 18 residues. CDR1 is LNHNV and CDR2 is YYDKDF in the germline V gene (reference sequence).

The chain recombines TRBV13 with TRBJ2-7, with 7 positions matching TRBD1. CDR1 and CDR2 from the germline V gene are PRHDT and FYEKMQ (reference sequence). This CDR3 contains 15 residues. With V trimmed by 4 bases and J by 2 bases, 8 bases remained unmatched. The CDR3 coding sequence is TGTGCCAGCAGCTCCGGACAGGATTTAACCTACGAGCAGTACTTC. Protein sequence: CASSSGQDLTYEQYF.

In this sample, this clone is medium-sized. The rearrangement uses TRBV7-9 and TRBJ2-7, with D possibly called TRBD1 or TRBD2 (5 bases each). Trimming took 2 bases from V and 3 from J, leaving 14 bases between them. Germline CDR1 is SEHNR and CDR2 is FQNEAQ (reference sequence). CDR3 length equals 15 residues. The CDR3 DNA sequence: TGTGCCAGCAGCTTAAAGGCAGGGAGTCTCTACGAGCAGTACTTC. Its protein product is CASSLKAGSLYEQYF.

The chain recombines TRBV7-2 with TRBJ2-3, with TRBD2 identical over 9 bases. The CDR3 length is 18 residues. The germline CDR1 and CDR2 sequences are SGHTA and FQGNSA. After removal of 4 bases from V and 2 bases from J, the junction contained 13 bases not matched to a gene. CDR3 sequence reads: CASSSGDSGGPNTDTQYF. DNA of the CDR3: TGTGCCAGCAGCTCAGGGGATAGCGGGGGACCCAACACAGATACGCAGTATTTT.

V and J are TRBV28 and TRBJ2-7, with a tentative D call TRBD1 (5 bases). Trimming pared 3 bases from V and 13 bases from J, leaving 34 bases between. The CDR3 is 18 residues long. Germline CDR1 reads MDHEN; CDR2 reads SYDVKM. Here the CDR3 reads CASSFTRYRTTLGATVYF. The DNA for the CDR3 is TGTGCCAGCAGTTTCACACGGTACCGGACGACACTTGGGGCTACGGTTTACTTC.

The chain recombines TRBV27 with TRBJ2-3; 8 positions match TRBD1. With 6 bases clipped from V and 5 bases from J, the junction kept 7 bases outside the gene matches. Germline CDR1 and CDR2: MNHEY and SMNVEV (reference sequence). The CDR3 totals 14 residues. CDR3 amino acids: CASSPGTGGDTQYF. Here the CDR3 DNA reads TGTGCCAGCAGCCCCGGGACAGGTGGAGATACGCAGTATTTT.

CDR3: CASSGIQGTGDTQYF. The CDR3 coding sequence is TGTGCCAGCAGCGGAATTCAGGGGACGGGAGATACGCAGTATTTT. The rearrangement uses TRBV7-9 and TRBJ2-3, with a tentative D call TRBD1 (6 bases). V lost 5 bases, J lost 5 bases, and 17 bases lay in between. CDR3 size: 15 residues. Germline lookup yields CDR1 SEHNR and CDR2 FQNEAQ (reference sequence).

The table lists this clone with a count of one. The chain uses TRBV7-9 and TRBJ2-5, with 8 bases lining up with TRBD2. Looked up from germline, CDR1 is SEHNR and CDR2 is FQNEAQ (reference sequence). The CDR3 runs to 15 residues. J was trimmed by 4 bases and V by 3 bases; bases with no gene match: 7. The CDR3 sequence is CASSFVLAVGETQYF. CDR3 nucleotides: TGTGCCAGCAGCTTCGTACTAGCGGTTGGAGAGACCCAGTACTTC.

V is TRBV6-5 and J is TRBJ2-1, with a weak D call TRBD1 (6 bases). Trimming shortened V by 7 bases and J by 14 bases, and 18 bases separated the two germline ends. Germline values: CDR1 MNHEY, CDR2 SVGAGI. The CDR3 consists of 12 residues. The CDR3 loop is CASNGGKAWEFF. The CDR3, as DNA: TGTGCCAGCAATGGGGGCAAGGCCTGGGAGTTCTTC.

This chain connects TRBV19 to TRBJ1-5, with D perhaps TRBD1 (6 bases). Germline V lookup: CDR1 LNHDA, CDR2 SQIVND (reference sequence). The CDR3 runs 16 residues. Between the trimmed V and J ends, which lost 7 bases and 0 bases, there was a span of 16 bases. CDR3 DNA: TGTGCCAGTACCATGGAGGGGGGTTATAGCAATCAGCCCCAGCATTTT. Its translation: CASTMEGGYSNQPQHF. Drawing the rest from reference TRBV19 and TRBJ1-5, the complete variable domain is DGGITQSPKYLFRKEGQNVTLSCEQNLNHDAMYWYRQDPGQGLRLIYYSQIVNDFQKGDIAEGYSVSREKKESFPLTVTSAQKNPTAFYLCASTMEGGYSNQPQHFGDGTRLSIL.

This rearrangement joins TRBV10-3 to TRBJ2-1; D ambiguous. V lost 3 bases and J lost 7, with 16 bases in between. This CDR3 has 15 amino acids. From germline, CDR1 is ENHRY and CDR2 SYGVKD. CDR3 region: CAISEGDTLGNEQFF. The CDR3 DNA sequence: TGTGCCATCAGTGAAGGTGACACCCTGGGGAATGAGCAGTTCTTC.

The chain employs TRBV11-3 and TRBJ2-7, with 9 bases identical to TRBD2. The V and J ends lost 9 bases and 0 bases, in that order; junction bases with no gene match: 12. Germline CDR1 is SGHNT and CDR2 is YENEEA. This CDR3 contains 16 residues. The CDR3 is CASSKSAGGRSYEQYF. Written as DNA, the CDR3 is TGTGCCAGTTCTAAGTCGGCGGGAGGGCGCTCCTACGAGCAGTACTTC.